Following are 28 T cell receptor beta chains from one sample sequenced in a study of OX40 agonist ivuxolimab in advanced cancers. Assay used: immunoSEQ multiplex PCR; TCRdb lists only in-frame clones, some missing. The sample has some 11,000 clones; 65% to 85% are singletons. Sequencing used CD4+ or CD8+ T cells sorted from blood, obtained in a trial of the OX40 agonist ivuxolimab. Receptor source: an adult with an advanced solid tumor such as melanoma, head and neck, liver or kidney cancer.

This chain connects TRBV21-1 to TRBJ1-6; TRBD1, the table's D call, lacks a check against the DNA. TRBV21-1 is termed a pseudogene. CDR3 length equals 15 residues. The CDR3 loop is CASSNPQATNSPLHF. The CDR3 DNA follows: TGTGCCAGCAGCAATCCACAGGCCACAAATTCACCCCTCCACTTT.

J is TRBJ1-2 and V is TRBV19; weak D call: TRBD1 (5 bases). This CDR3 has 15 amino acids. V lost 5 bases, J lost 0 bases, and 13 bases lay in between. Germline V gives CDR1 LNHDA, CDR2 SQIVND (reference sequence). The CDR3 reads CASSPSRDSNYGYTF. Written as DNA, the CDR3 is TGTGCCAGTAGTCCGAGCAGGGACTCTAACTATGGCTACACCTTC.

The rearrangement uses TRBV10-3 and TRBJ2-7; D remains ambiguous. Germline lookup yields CDR1 ENHRY and CDR2 SYGVKD. CDR3 length equals 17 residues. The ends were cut back, 0 bases at V and 6 bases at J, with 21 bases in the middle. CDR3 in amino acids: CAISESRWKESYSEQYF. DNA of the CDR3: TGTGCCATCAGTGAGTCGAGGTGGAAGGAATCGTACTCCGAGCAGTACTTC.

Regarding this clone: The germline gene is not matched at one end of the junction; a read error may be the cause. The chain uses TRBV7-7 and TRBJ2-5; TRBD1 agrees at 9 bases. This CDR3 has 15 residues. Germline V lookup: CDR1 SSHAT, CDR2 FNYEAQ (reference sequence). The CDR3 nucleotides read TGTGCTAGCAGCTTAGCGCTGGGACAGGGAGAGCCCCAGTACTTC. As protein: CASSLALGQGEPQYF.

This chain links TRBV6-5 with TRBJ2-3; D possibly uses TRBD1 or TRBD2 (5 bases each). Trimming took off 6 bases at V and 3 bases at J, with 10 bases between the two ends. This CDR3 is built from 13 residues. CDR1 and CDR2 (germline): MNHEY, SVGAGI. The DNA for the CDR3 is TGTGCCAGCAGCGGGGCGGGTACAGATACGCAGTATTTT. Protein: CASSGAGTDTQYF.

The chain joins TRBV6-6 to TRBJ1-1, with D uncertain. V shed 0 bases and J shed 5 bases, with 4 bases lying between them. Per germline, CDR1 MNHNY and CDR2 SVGAGI (reference sequence). This CDR3 is built from 12 residues. The CDR3 bases are TGTGCCAGCAGTTACTCGATGACTGAAGCTTTCTTT. Translated: CASSYSMTEAFF.

In its sample, this clone is medium-sized. The chain recombines TRBV4-1 with TRBJ1-4, with D perhaps TRBD1 (5 bases). The CDR3 loop spans 14 amino acids. Germline V CDR1 and CDR2: MGHRA, YSYEKL. V was clipped by 4 bases and J by 10 bases, with 16 bases between them. The CDR3 reads CASSLLRGNVKLFF. The DNA of the CDR3 is TGCGCCAGCAGCCTCCTAAGGGGAAACGTAAAACTGTTTTTT.

This chain connects TRBV5-8 to TRBJ2-5; D is unclear. V gave up 4 bases and J gave up 4 bases, with 8 bases separating them. The CDR3 spans 12 residues. Germline values: CDR1 SGHTS, CDR2 YDEGEE. Written as DNA, the CDR3 is TGTGCCAGCAGCCCGGCTGTAGAGACCCAGTACTTC. Its protein is CASSPAVETQYF.

The CDR3 protein is CASSEGPRRNTIYF. Here the CDR3 DNA reads TGTGCCAGCAGTGAAGGGCCCCGTCGAAACACCATATATTTT. This chain links TRBV6-1 with TRBJ1-3; D uncertain. The germline V and J ends were trimmed by 1 base and 5 bases, with 9 bases remaining between them. The germline V gene has CDR1 MNHNS and CDR2 SASEGT. CDR3 length: 14 amino acids.

V is TRBV30 and J is TRBJ2-2, with a possible D match to TRBD2 (5 bases). CDR1 GTSNPN and CDR2 SVGIG come from the germline V gene (reference sequence). This CDR3 region has 14 residues. The V end was cut by 2 bases, the J end by 6 bases, with 13 bases between. This CDR3 is CAWSHSVGAGELFF. The CDR3 DNA follows: TGTGCCTGGAGTCACTCGGTCGGGGCCGGGGAGCTGTTTTTT.

The chain carries TRBV7-9 and TRBJ2-2; no clear D gene. V shed 2 bases and J shed 6 bases, with 13 bases lying between them. The CDR3 runs to 15 residues. The germline V gene has CDR1 SEHNR and CDR2 FQNEAQ (reference sequence). The CDR3 DNA reads as TGTGCCAGCAGCTTAATTTTGCCGACCCCCGGGGAGCTGTTTTTT. Protein sequence: CASSLILPTPGELFF. The full variable domain, completed using reference TRBV7-9 and TRBJ2-2, is DTGVSQNPRHKITKRGQNVTFRCDPISEHNRLYWYRQTLGQGPEFLTYFQNEAQLEKSRLLSDRFSAERPKGSFSTLEIQRTEQGDSAMYLCASSLILPTPGELFFGEGSRLTVL.

V and J are TRBV4-1 and TRBJ2-7; D possibly corresponds to TRBD2 (6 bases). Germline CDR1 is MGHRA and CDR2 is YSYEKL. V gave up 4 bases and J gave up 3 bases, with 10 bases separating them. The CDR3 is 13 residues long. DNA of the CDR3: TGCGCCAGCAGCCTACACGGGGGCTACGAGCAGTACTTC. Protein product: CASSLHGGYEQYF.

V and J are TRBV4-2 and TRBJ1-3, with D perhaps matching TRBD1 (6 bases). Trimming took 5 bases from V and 4 from J, leaving 15 bases between them. Germline assignment: CDR1 LGHNA and CDR2 YNFKEQ. CDR3 size: 15 residues. The CDR3 DNA reads as TGTGCCAGCAGCGCCCACAGGGACAACGGAAACACCATATATTTT. It is translated as CASSAHRDNGNTIYF.

The chain joins TRBV27 to TRBJ1-6; D might be TRBD1 (5 bases). The CDR3 length is 16 residues. Trimming shortened V by 4 bases and J by 8 bases, and 18 bases separated the two germline ends. Per the germline V gene, CDR1 is MNHEY and CDR2 is SMNVEV (reference sequence). CDR3 coding DNA: TGTGCCAGCAGTTCAGCTCACGAGGGGCCCGATTCACCCCTCCACTTT. Translating gives CASSSAHEGPDSPLHF.

The J gene is TRBJ2-7, the V gene TRBV10-3, with D possibly TRBD1 on 5 matching bases. The V gene's germline CDR1 is ENHRY and CDR2 SYGVKD. Trimming removed 0 bases at V and 5 bases at J, with 8 bases between. CDR3 length equals 13 residues. As DNA, the CDR3 is TGTGCCATCAGTGAGTCAGGACATCACGAGCAGTACTTC. Translating it yields CAISESGHHEQYF.

The rearrangement joins TRBV4-1 to TRBJ1-4; the D is unclear. The CDR3 contains 17 residues. V was clipped by 3 bases and J by 4 bases, with 18 bases between them. The germline CDR1 and CDR2 sequences are MGHRA and YSYEKL. The CDR3 DNA sequence: TGCGCCAGCAGCCAGGAATCTTCCGGGAGCTATAATGAAAAACTGTTTTTT. It yields the protein CASSQESSGSYNEKLFF.

The chain couples TRBV27 to TRBJ2-7; D remains unclear. The ends were cut back, 1 base at V and 3 bases at J, with 7 bases in the middle. There are 13 residues in the CDR3. CDR1 and CDR2 (germline): MNHEY, SMNVEV (reference sequence). CDR3 protein: CASSLLPIYEQYF. For the CDR3, the DNA is TGTGCCAGCAGTTTATTGCCTATCTACGAGCAGTACTTC.

The chain links TRBV7-3 to TRBJ2-3, with 7 positions matching TRBD2. This CDR3 has 16 residues. Germline V lookup: CDR1 SGHTA, CDR2 FQGTGA. V was pared by 2 bases and J by 3 bases, with 8 bases of the junction left unmatched. CDR3 nucleotides: TGTGCCAGCAGCTTAGATCGGGGAGGGATAACAGATACGCAGTATTTT. Its translation is CASSLDRGGITDTQYF.

V is TRBV9 and J is TRBJ1-1, with 9 bases aligning to TRBD1. CDR3 length: 17 residues. V trimming: 3 bases; J trimming: 5 bases; junction bases outside the gene matches: 14. Per the germline V gene, CDR1 is SGDLS and CDR2 is YYNGEE. CDR3 bases: TGTGCCAGCAGCGAAAACCCGGGACAGGGTTCGGGAACTGAAGCTTTCTTT. It is translated as CASSENPGQGSGTEAFF.

This clone was observed once. This chain uses TRBV7-9 with TRBJ1-1; D is perhaps TRBD1 (6 bases). This CDR3 has 14 amino acids. Germline loops: CDR1 SEHNR, CDR2 FQNEAQ (reference sequence). The V end lost 5 bases, the J end lost 7 bases, and 17 bases lay between the germline ends. The CDR3 DNA reads TGTGCCAGCAGCGCCAGCGGGGGCCACCTTGAAGCTTTCTTT. Translation gives CASSASGGHLEAFF.

This chain links TRBV27 with TRBJ2-5, with 10 bases lining up with TRBD1. The CDR3 is 16 amino acids. The germline V gene encodes CDR1 MNHEY and CDR2 SMNVEV (reference sequence). Germline trimming cut 5 bases from V and 5 bases from J; bases unmatched to any gene: 11. DNA of the CDR3: TGTGCCAGCAGTCCATTATTAACGACAGGGGGCGAGACCCAGTACTTC. It yields the protein CASSPLLTTGGETQYF.

This chain connects TRBV10-3 to TRBJ2-1; 9 nucleotides line up with TRBD2. V trimming: 4 bases; J trimming: 4 bases; junction bases outside the gene matches: 5. The length of the CDR3 is 15 residues. Looked up from germline, CDR1 is ENHRY and CDR2 is SYGVKD. The CDR3 loop is CAISVTSGDYNEQFF. CDR3 in DNA: TGTGCCATCAGTGTGACTAGCGGAGATTACAATGAGCAGTTCTTC.

The chain has TRBV11-3 and TRBJ2-3, with 7 bases aligning to TRBD1. The CDR3 has 15 amino acids. CDR1 is SGHNT and CDR2 is YENEEA in the germline V gene. Unmatched junction bases numbered 6, after V lost 4 bases and J lost 2 bases. CDR3 in amino acids: CASSSIDRATDTQYF. CDR3 nucleotide sequence: TGTGCCAGCAGCTCAATTGACAGGGCCACAGATACGCAGTATTTT.

The V call is TRBV27, the J call TRBJ2-3; the D is unclear. Germline V lookup: CDR1 MNHEY, CDR2 SMNVEV (reference sequence). This CDR3 has 15 residues. Trimming pared 1 base from V and 2 bases from J, leaving 10 bases between. The CDR3 sequence: CASSLFYLDTDTQYF. CDR3 coding DNA: TGTGCCAGCAGTTTATTCTACCTCGACACAGATACGCAGTATTTT.

The V call is TRBV5-7, the J call TRBJ1-2; the match to TRBD1 covers 9 bases. TRBV5-7 is placed among ORFs of uncertain function. With V trimmed by 1 base and J by 6 bases, 16 bases remained unmatched. CDR3 length: 18 residues. In DNA, the CDR3 is TGTGCCAGCAGCTTGTGGGGGGGGACAGGGAAGATTGATCATGGCTACACCTTC. Translated, it gives CASSLWGGTGKIDHGYTF.

The chain carries TRBV11-2 and TRBJ1-4; TRBD1 aligns across 7 bases. The V segment lost 2 bases and the J segment 5 bases; nucleotides outside the gene matches: 14. This CDR3 spans 18 amino acids. Germline lookup yields CDR1 SGHAT and CDR2 FQNNGV. CDR3: CASSLFGNAGTDNEKLFF. DNA of the CDR3: TGTGCCAGCAGCTTATTCGGGAACGCCGGGACAGACAATGAAAAACTGTTTTTT.

A few counts support this clone. V gene TRBV7-9 combines with J gene TRBJ2-1, with D possibly matching TRBD1 (6 bases). The V end was cut by 4 bases, the J end by 7 bases, with 11 bases between. The CDR3 has 13 residues. The germline V gene encodes CDR1 SEHNR and CDR2 FQNEAQ (reference sequence). The CDR3 DNA sequence: TGTGCCAGCAGCTACGACCAGGGGAATGAGCAGTTCTTC. It codes for CASSYDQGNEQFF.

This clone was found a few times. The V gene is TRBV6-5, the J gene TRBJ2-1, with D possibly matching TRBD2 (6 bases). V dropped 6 bases and J dropped 10 bases, with 13 bases sitting between them. This CDR3 spans 12 amino acids. Looked up from germline, CDR1 is MNHEY and CDR2 is SVGAGI. CDR3 sequence (DNA): TGTGCCAGCAGCGCCGGGGGTATCGAGCAGTTCTTC. It specifies CASSAGGIEQFF.